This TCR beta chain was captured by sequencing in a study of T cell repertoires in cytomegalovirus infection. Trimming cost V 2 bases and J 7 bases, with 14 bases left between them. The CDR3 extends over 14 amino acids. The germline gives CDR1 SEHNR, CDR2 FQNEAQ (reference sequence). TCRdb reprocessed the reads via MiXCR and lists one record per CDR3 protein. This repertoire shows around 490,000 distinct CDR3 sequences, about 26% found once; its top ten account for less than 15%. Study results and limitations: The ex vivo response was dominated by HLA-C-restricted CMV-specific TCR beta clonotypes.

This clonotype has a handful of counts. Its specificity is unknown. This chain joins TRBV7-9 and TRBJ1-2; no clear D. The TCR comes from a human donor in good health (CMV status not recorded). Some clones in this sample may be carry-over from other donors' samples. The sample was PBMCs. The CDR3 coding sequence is TGTGCCAGCAGCTTACTGGCGGCGACCGGTGGCTACACCTTC. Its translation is CASSLLAATGGYTF.